A selection of T cell receptor beta chains follows, all from one sample in a study of shared clonotypes between healthy human individuals. Sequenced by immunoSEQ multiplex PCR; TCRdb stores in-frame clones only, minus some. The top ten hold approximately 1.8% of the sample, which has about 670,000 clones, about two thirds seen once. Specimen: memory CD4+ T cells sorted from blood. The receptor set was obtained from a woman in her twenties or thirties in good health. Both conserved end residues are part of each CDR3. D genes are given only for firm matches. Some rows have no size entry. The others give once, few or many, or a class for an expanded clone.

>-|TRBV30|-|TRBJ2-2
CAWSVRGYTGELFF
TGTGCCTGGAGTGTACGGGGTTACACCGGGGAGCTGTTTTTT
>-|TRBV11-2|TRBD1|TRBJ1-1
CASSSRRGQGTEAFF
TGTGCCAGCAGCTCCAGGAGAGGACAGGGGACTGAAGCTTTCTTT
>-|TRBV5-1|-|TRBJ2-2
CASSSIPGLNTGELFF
TGCGCCAGCAGCTCGATACCGGGACTTAACACCGGGGAGCTGTTTTTT
>-|TRBV7-2|-|TRBJ1-3
CASTLRGGVLNTIYF
TGTGCCAGCACCCTACGGGGGGGGGTTCTCAACACCATATATTTT
>-|TRBV7-9|TRBD2|TRBJ2-5
CASSLGRLAGAQETQYF
TGTGCCAGCAGCTTGGGTCGACTAGCGGGAGCCCAAGAGACCCAGTACTTC
>-|TRBV7-8|-|TRBJ1-5
CASSLARLGFGTNQPQHF
TGTGCCAGCAGCTTAGCGCGGTTAGGGTTTGGGACTAATCAGCCCCAGCATTTT
>-|TRBV11-2|TRBD2|TRBJ2-4
CASSFIAGDLENIQYF
TGTGCCAGCAGCTTCATAGCGGGAGACTTGGAAAACATTCAGTACTTC
>-|TRBV10-2|-|TRBJ1-5
CASSEYRVDQPQHF
TGCGCCAGCAGTGAGTACAGGGTAGATCAGCCCCAGCATTTT
>-|TRBV5-6|-|TRBJ2-5
CASSLEGQETQYF
TGTGCCAGCAGCTTGGAGGGCCAAGAGACCCAGTACTTC
>-|TRBV5-4|-|TRBJ1-1
CASSHPGLRNTEAFF
TGTGCCAGCAGCCACCCGGGACTCAGGAACACTGAAGCTTTCTTT
>-|TRBV2|-|TRBJ2-5
CASSEQGQETQYF
TGTGCCAGCAGTGAGCAGGGACAAGAGACCCAGTACTTC
>-|TRBV21-1|-|TRBJ2-3
CARTTRSDTQYF
TGTGCCAGGACGACACGGTCGGATACGCAGTATTTT
>-|TRBV18|TRBD2|TRBJ2-3
CASSPPPSGDTDTQYF
TGTGCCAGCTCACCACCGCCTAGCGGAGACACAGATACGCAGTATTTT
>once|TRBV6-1|-|TRBJ1-5
CASRTTDGTRPQHF
TGTGCCAGCAGGACCACGGACGGGACAAGGCCCCAGCATTTT
>-|TRBV18|-|TRBJ2-1
CASSPIQGSYNEQFF
TGTGCCAGCTCACCAATCCAGGGGTCCTACAATGAGCAGTTCTTC
>many|TRBV7-9|-|TRBJ2-7
CASSLGPSSYEQYF
TGTGCCAGCAGCTTAGGACCGAGCTCCTACGAGCAGTACTTC
>-|TRBV18|-|TRBJ2-5
CASSPNREETQYF
TGTGCCAGCTCACCAAACAGGGAAGAGACCCAGTACTTC
>few|TRBV5-1|-|TRBJ2-3
CASSLGDSTDTQYF
TGCGCCAGCAGCTTGGGTGACAGCACAGATACGCAGTATTTT
>few|TRBV4-1|-|TRBJ1-5
CASSQDLTIGQPQHF
TGCGCCAGCAGCCAAGATTTGACGATAGGGCAGCCCCAGCATTTT
>few|TRBV25-1|-|TRBJ2-5
CASSEGETQYF
TGTGCCAGCAGTGAAGGGGAGACCCAGTACTTC
>many|TRBV19|TRBD2|TRBJ2-2
CASKELAGGPVTGELFF
TGTGCCAGTAAGGAACTAGCGGGAGGGCCCGTCACCGGGGAGCTGTTTTTT
>few|TRBV5-1|TRBD2|TRBJ2-7
CASSLGLAGVHEQYF
TGCGCCAGCAGCTTGGGACTAGCGGGAGTACACGAGCAGTACTTC
>few|TRBV7-6|-|TRBJ1-1
CASSAVSNTEAFF
TGTGCCAGCAGCGCAGTATCGAACACTGAAGCTTTCTTT
>-|TRBV21-1|-|TRBJ1-2
CASSGEHEPSNYGYTF
TGTGCCAGCAGCGGAGAGCACGAGCCATCTAACTATGGCTACACCTTC
>-|TRBV30|TRBD2|TRBJ2-3
CAWRAPGLAGTDTQYF
TGTGCCTGGAGGGCCCCGGGACTAGCGGGTACGGATACGCAGTATTTT
>few|TRBV25-1|-|TRBJ2-7
CASSGSGAGSYEQYF
TGTGCCAGCAGTGGGTCAGGGGCTGGATCCTACGAGCAGTACTTC
>-|TRBV29-1|-|TRBJ2-1
CSVSPVRGIDEQFF
TGCAGCGTATCACCCGTACGAGGGATCGATGAGCAGTTCTTC
>-|TRBV15|TRBD2|TRBJ2-1
CATSRDRGVTYNEQFF
TGTGCCACCAGCAGAGATCGGGGGGTCACCTACAATGAGCAGTTCTTC
>-|TRBV19|-|TRBJ2-7
CASSSRQTGYTYEQYF
TGTGCCAGTAGTTCCAGGCAAACAGGTTATACCTACGAGCAGTACTTC
>-|TRBV28|TRBD1|TRBJ2-4
CASSADRVGNIQYF
TGTGCCAGCAGCGCAGACAGGGTAGGCAACATTCAGTACTTC
>-|TRBV28|-|TRBJ1-1
CASSPTQNTEAFF
TGTGCCAGCAGCCCAACGCAGAACACTGAAGCTTTCTTT